The 15 T cell receptor beta chains below were found in one sample sequenced in a study of CD8+ T cells in alopecia areata (dated by TCRdb to 2017 to 2018). Library prep was done by the immunoSEQ multiplex PCR assay. RNA was extracted from all samples and reverse transcribed into cDNA as template for TCR sequencing. Drawn from immuneACCESS, this table holds only the in-frame rearrangements with V and J called that TCRdb kept. Clones are partly lost; checked studies trace under half to an unresolved V gene and leave the rest unexplained. This sample comprises around 120,000 clones, about 61% of them detected only once. Approximately 3% of the sample goes to the ten largest clones. The sequenced sample was CD4+ T cells sorted from blood. The receptors shown here come from a human donor in good health.

The CDR3 loop is CASSFSGVGTDTQYF. The DNA for the CDR3 is TGTGCCAGCAGCTTTTCTGGGGTCGGCACAGATACGCAGTATTTT. The chain carries TRBV7-2 and TRBJ2-3; D gene uncertain. The V gene's germline CDR1 is SGHTA and CDR2 FQGNSA. There are 15 residues in the CDR3. Trimming removed 3 bases at V and 1 base at J, with 11 bases between.

V is TRBV7-2 and J is TRBJ1-5; perhaps TRBD1 as D (5 bases). The length of the CDR3 is 17 residues. V gave up 0 bases and J gave up 2 bases, with 14 bases separating them. Germline V gene lookup returns CDR1 SGHTA and CDR2 FQGNSA. CDR3 nucleotides: TGTGCCAGCAGCTTAGCTTTACAGGCCGCGGGCAATCAGCCCCAGCATTTT. This encodes CASSLALQAAGNQPQHF.

This clone was counted only a few times. The V call is TRBV7-9, the J call TRBJ1-6, with D hard to call. Germline-derived CDR1 and CDR2 are SEHNR and FQNEAQ (reference sequence). The CDR3 consists of 14 residues. The V end lost 1 base, the J end lost 6 bases, and 7 bases lay between the germline ends. This chain's CDR3 is CASSLGAINSPLHF. As DNA, the CDR3 is TGTGCCAGCAGCTTAGGGGCGATTAATTCACCCCTCCACTTT.

This chain joins TRBV2 and TRBJ2-6; D not certain. This CDR3 comprises 13 residues. Germline V lookup: CDR1 SNHLY, CDR2 FYNNEI. Trimming stripped 6 bases from V and 0 bases from J, with 3 bases between. As DNA, the CDR3 is TGTGCCAGCAGCGACTCTGGGGCCAACGTCCTGACTTTC. Amino acids: CASSDSGANVLTF. The full variable domain, in which reference TRBV2 and TRBJ2-6 provide the parts outside the CDR3, is EPEVTQTPSHQVTQMGQEVILRCVPISNHLYFYWYRQILGQKVEFLVSFYNNEISEKSEIFDDQFSVERPDGSNFTLKIRSTKLEDSAMYFCASSDSGANVLTFGAGSRLTVL.

About this clone: Other DNA sequences in this sample translate to the same CDR3. V is TRBV30 and J is TRBJ1-2; maybe TRBD1 (6 bases). The ends were cut back, 0 bases at V and 4 bases at J, with 6 bases in the middle. The CDR3 covers 12 residues. In germline, CDR1 is GTSNPN, CDR2 SVGIG (reference sequence). CDR3 residues: CAWSVGAYGYTF. As DNA, the CDR3 is TGTGCCTGGAGTGTGGGGGCCTATGGCTACACCTTC.

The gene calls are TRBV30 and TRBJ2-3; D gene ambiguous. Germline CDR1 GTSNPN, CDR2 SVGIG (reference sequence). Trimming left V 5 bases short and J 8 bases short, with 11 bases between. The CDR3 consists of 11 residues. This CDR3 is CAWDTWGTQYF. The CDR3 nucleotides read TGTGCCTGGGATACCTGGGGTACGCAGTATTTT.

This clone was seen only a few times. The rearrangement uses TRBV15 and TRBJ2-2; 8 bases align to TRBD2. Germline V gives CDR1 LNHNV, CDR2 YYDKDF (reference sequence). Losses at the gene ends were 0 bases for V and 1 base for J; bases not matched to a gene: 7. The CDR3 sequence is 18 residues long. The CDR3 reads CATSRDPQRGKNTGELFF. In DNA form, the CDR3 reads TGTGCCACCAGCAGAGATCCCCAGCGGGGGAAGAACACCGGGGAGCTGTTTTTT. Variable domain in full (rest from reference TRBV15 and TRBJ2-2): DAMVIQNPRYQVTQFGKPVTLSCSQTLNHNVMYWYQQKSSQAPKLLFHYYDKDFNNEADTPDNFQSRRPNTSFCFLDIRSPGLGDTAMYLCATSRDPQRGKNTGELFFGEGSRLTVL.

The gene calls are TRBV5-6 and TRBJ1-1; no clear D. There are 14 residues in the CDR3. V was pared by 1 base and J by 3 bases, with 10 bases between. Per the germline V gene, CDR1 is SGHDT and CDR2 is YYEEEE. The CDR3 DNA sequence: TGTGCCAGCAGCTTGCAGGTCAAGGACACTGAAGCTTTCTTT. As protein: CASSLQVKDTEAFF.

Comment on this clone: At one end the junction does not follow the germline gene, possibly because of a read error. V usage is TRBV27 and J usage is TRBJ1-1; no clear D. This CDR3 has 12 residues. Germline V CDR1 and CDR2: MNHEY, SMNVEV (reference sequence). The CDR3, as DNA: TGTGCCAGCAGTTCCCGAGGCTACGAACGAGTCTTT. Translating it yields CASSSRGYERVF.

V is TRBV2 and J is TRBJ2-2; the D gene is possibly TRBD2 (5 bases). Trimming stripped 2 bases from V and 0 bases from J, with 10 bases between. The length of the CDR3 is 16 residues. The germline CDR1 and CDR2 sequences are SNHLY and FYNNEI. Here the CDR3 reads CASSENKGANTGELFF. CDR3 in DNA: TGTGCCAGCAGTGAAAATAAGGGAGCGAACACCGGGGAGCTGTTTTTT.

This clone was picked up a small number of times. The chain joins TRBV10-2 to TRBJ2-5; maybe TRBD2 (5 bases). Germline CDR1 WSHSY, CDR2 SAAADI. Trimming stripped 6 bases from V and 7 bases from J, with 12 bases between. The CDR3 runs to 12 residues. CDR3 loop: CASRTTTGTQYF. For the CDR3, the DNA is TGCGCCAGCAGGACTACCACGGGGACCCAGTACTTC.

The rearrangement links TRBV19 to TRBJ1-1; no definite D call. This CDR3 is 14 amino acids long. V lost 2 bases to trimming and J lost 1 base, with 8 bases between them. Germline lookup yields CDR1 LNHDA and CDR2 SQIVND (reference sequence). CDR3 sequence (DNA): TGTGCCAGTAGTATAAAGCTAACGAACACTGAAGCTTTCTTT. This encodes CASSIKLTNTEAFF. Full variable domain (remainder filled in from reference TRBV19 and TRBJ1-1): DGGITQSPKYLFRKEGQNVTLSCEQNLNHDAMYWYRQDPGQGLRLIYYSQIVNDFQKGDIAEGYSVSREKKESFPLTVTSAQKNPTAFYLCASSIKLTNTEAFFGQGTRLTVV.

The V gene is TRBV7-2, the J gene TRBJ2-1; 10 bases are shared with TRBD2. With V trimmed by 3 bases and J by 6 bases, 5 bases remained unmatched. The CDR3 spans 15 residues. The germline CDR1 and CDR2 sequences are SGHTA and FQGNSA. The CDR3 region is CASSFERGGLNEQFF. The CDR3 DNA reads TGTGCCAGCAGCTTCGAGCGGGGGGGCCTCAATGAGCAGTTCTTC. The full variable domain, in which reference TRBV7-2 and TRBJ2-1 provide the parts outside the CDR3, is GAGVSQSPSNKVTEKGKDVELRCDPISGHTALYWYRQSLGQGLEFLIYFQGNSAPDKSGLPSDRFSAERTGGSVSTLTIQRTQQEDSAVYLCASSFERGGLNEQFFGPGTRLTVL.

The V and J genes are TRBV27 and TRBJ2-1; D is possibly TRBD1 (5 bases). The CDR3 is 13 residues long. Trimming left V 6 bases short and J 5 bases short, with 11 bases between. CDR1 is MNHEY and CDR2 is SMNVEV in the germline V gene (reference sequence). This CDR3 reads CASSRVGDNEQFF. The CDR3 DNA reads TGTGCCAGCAGCCGCGTAGGGGACAATGAGCAGTTCTTC.

This clone was seen only a few times. V usage is TRBV4-1 and J usage is TRBJ2-7; D is undetermined. Germline CDR1 is MGHRA and CDR2 is YSYEKL. The CDR3 contains 12 residues. Trimming cost V 1 base and J 6 bases, with 7 bases left between them. CDR3 DNA sequence: TGCGCCAGCAGCCAAGTCTATGGCGAGCAGTACTTC. This translates into CASSQVYGEQYF.